The 13 T cell receptor beta chains listed next were all sequenced from one sample in a study of patients and donors after allogeneic stem cell transplantation. TCRdb fed the RT-PCR reads into MiXCR, producing one record per CDR3 protein. Of approximately 160,000 distinct CDR3 sequences in the sample, approximately 28% were seen once. The sample was blood, either unsorted or a sorted T cell fraction (not recorded which). The source of these receptors is a human donor who was either an allogeneic HSCT recipient or a stem cell or donor lymphocyte infusion donor (not recorded which). It is not recorded whose cells these are; they may come from a transplant donor.

This clonotype has just a few counts. The V and J genes are TRBV5-1 and TRBJ2-7, with 9 bases fitting TRBD1. Germline lookup yields CDR1 SGHRS and CDR2 YFSETQ. Trimming at V came to 3 bases and at J to 0 bases, leaving 7 bases not matched to a gene. The CDR3 is made up of 16 amino acids. The DNA of the CDR3 is TGCGCCAGCAGCTCGCCCCGGGACAGGGCCTCCTACGAGCAGTACTTC. This codes for CASSSPRDRASYEQYF.

This clonotype was detected once. CDR3 nucleotides: TGCGCCAGCAGCCAAGCACTACGGAACCCCACAGATACGCAGTATTTT. This sequence encodes CASSQALRNPTDTQYF. V is TRBV4-3 and J is TRBJ2-3; D unresolved. CDR3 length: 16 amino acids. Per the germline V gene, CDR1 is LGHNA and CDR2 is YSLEER. The V and J ends lost 1 base and 2 bases respectively, with 13 bases between them.

The genes are TRBV6-5 and TRBJ2-2; 7 nucleotides align to TRBD2. The V gene's germline CDR1 is MNHEY and CDR2 SVGAGI. V lost 4 bases, J lost 1 base, and 3 bases stayed unmatched. The CDR3 runs 15 residues. Written as DNA, the CDR3 is TGTGCCAGCAGTTCCAAGCGGGGGAACACCGGGGAGCTGTTTTTT. It encodes CASSSKRGNTGELFF.

J is TRBJ2-5 and V is TRBV10-3; D unresolved. V was pared by 5 bases and J by 9 bases, with 10 bases between. The length of the CDR3 is 11 residues. Germline CDR1 reads ENHRY; CDR2 reads SYGVKD. CDR3 in amino acids: CAISYAGAQYF. The CDR3, as DNA: TGTGCCATCAGTTACGCAGGAGCCCAGTACTTC.

Ten or more counts support this clonotype. The rearrangement links TRBV3-1 to TRBJ1-3; D unresolved. From germline, CDR1 is LGHDT and CDR2 YNNKEL (reference sequence). V lost 3 bases and J 7 bases, leaving 16 bases between the germline ends. This CDR3 comprises 15 residues. Here the CDR3 reads CASSQDATTHNTIYF. The CDR3 bases are TGTGCCAGCAGCCAGGACGCCACTACGCATAACACCATATATTTT. Looking up the rest from reference TRBV3-1 and TRBJ1-3 gives the full variable domain: DTAVSQTPKYLVTQMGNDKSIKCEQNLGHDTMYWYKQDSKKFLKIMFSYNNKELIINETVPNRFSPKSPDKAHLNLHINSLELGDSAVYFCASSQDATTHNTIYFGEGSWLTVV.

This clonotype was counted between two and nine times. The V and J genes are TRBV20-1 and TRBJ1-3; tentatively, D is TRBD1 (5 bases). V gave up 3 bases and J gave up 0 bases, with 15 bases separating them. Germline CDR1 and CDR2: DFQATT and SNEGSKA (reference sequence). CDR3 length equals 16 residues. This CDR3 reads CSASHGRGSSGNTIYF. CDR3 DNA: TGCAGTGCTAGTCACGGTCGGGGGAGCTCTGGAAACACCATATATTTT.

The V call is TRBV6-2 or TRBV6-3, the J call TRBJ1-1; 9 bases are shared with TRBD1. V was pared by 8 bases and J by 3 bases, with 4 bases of the junction left unmatched. The CDR3 is made up of 13 amino acids. Germline loops: CDR1 MNHEY, CDR2 SVGEGT. Written as DNA, the CDR3 is TGTGCCAGCCTCGACAGGGGGGACACTGAAGCTTTCTTT. This sequence encodes CASLDRGDTEAFF.

The V call is TRBV15, the J call TRBJ2-2, with no clear D. The V end was cut by 8 bases, the J end by 0 bases, with 10 bases between. The CDR3 runs to 14 residues. Per the germline V gene, CDR1 is LNHNV and CDR2 is YYDKDF (reference sequence). CDR3 region: CATAAHANTGELFF. The CDR3 DNA reads TGTGCCACCGCCGCGCACGCGAACACCGGGGAGCTGTTTTTT.

This clonotype was detected many times. The J gene is TRBJ2-5, the V gene TRBV12-3 or TRBV12-4; D ambiguous. V lost 5 bases and J 5 bases, leaving 15 bases between the germline ends. CDR3 length equals 14 residues. In DNA, the CDR3 is TGTGCCAGCAGTCCTTCGTGGGCGGAGGAGACCCAGTACTTC. It codes for CASSPSWAEETQYF.

Details on this clonotype: The junction and the germline gene differ at one end; a read error may be behind it. The rearrangement uses TRBV12-3 or TRBV12-4 and TRBJ1-5, with D uncertain. CDR3 size: 16 residues. This CDR3 is CACSLNTINSNQPQHF. The CDR3 nucleotides are TGTGCCTGCAGTTTAAACACTATTAATAGCAATCAGCCCCAGCATTTT.

The chain links TRBV6-2 or TRBV6-3 to TRBJ2-2; D might be TRBD1 (6 bases). Germline values: CDR1 MNHEY, CDR2 SVGEGT. This CDR3 comprises 14 residues. V gave up 2 bases and J gave up 3 bases, with 7 bases separating them. The CDR3 DNA is TGTGCCAGCAGTTACCAGGGGTACACCGGGGAGCTGTTTTTT. Encoded protein: CASSYQGYTGELFF.

There are a few counts of this clonotype. This sequence joins TRBV29-1 and TRBJ1-2; D is uncertain. The V and J ends lost 5 bases and 6 bases respectively, with 16 bases between them. The CDR3 is made up of 13 amino acids. Germline assignment: CDR1 SQVTM and CDR2 ANQGSEA. The chain's CDR3 is CSVPDVRGNGYTF. The CDR3 coding sequence is TGCAGCGTTCCAGACGTTCGAGGGAATGGCTACACCTTC. Supplemented by reference TRBV29-1 and TRBJ1-2, the full variable domain reads SAVISQKPSRDICQRGTSLTIQCQVDSQVTMMFWYRQQPGQSLTLIATANQGSEATYESGFVIDKFPISRPNLTFSTLTVSNMSPEDSSIYLCSVPDVRGNGYTFGSGTRLTVV.

This clonotype has at least ten counts. CDR3 in amino acids: CASSLVSERNQPQHF. DNA of the CDR3: TGTGCCAGCAGCTTAGTGTCAGAGCGAAATCAGCCCCAGCATTTT. The chain combines TRBV7-8 with TRBJ1-5, with no clear D. Deletions cut 1 base from V and 4 bases from J, with 11 bases between. The germline V gene encodes CDR1 SGHVS and CDR2 FQNEAQ. The CDR3 covers 15 residues.